This TCR beta chain was recorded in a study of T cell responses to AZD1222 COVID-19 vaccine. The assay was immunoSEQ multiplex PCR, and TCRdb's table has in-frame clones only and misses some. The sample lists some 140,000 clones, 86% occurring once. The sample in question was peripheral blood, obtained on day 0 of MenACWY control vaccination. The receptor's source is an adult in good health.

The CDR3 nucleotides are TGTGCCAGCAGCGTGGAGGGGGTAGGTGGCTACACCTTC. Its translation: CASSVEGVGGYTF. This rearrangement joins TRBV5-4 to TRBJ1-2; D is perhaps TRBD1 (6 bases). The CDR3 has 13 residues. CDR1 and CDR2 from the germline V gene are SGHNT and YYREEE (reference sequence). V lost 4 bases, J lost 7 bases, and 14 bases lay in between.